Listed below are T cell receptor beta chains from one sample, sequenced in a study of T cells after posttransplantation cyclophosphamide. Using immunoSEQ multiplex PCR, the repertoire was profiled, and TCRdb retains in-frame clones only, with some absent. The sample holds around 25,000 clones, and no clone turns up only once. Sequencing used PBMCs. These receptors were obtained from a woman aged 55-70 years in good health, CMV-negative, and a related stem cell transplant donor. CDR3s include the opening cysteine and the closing phenylalanine or tryptophan. D genes are given only for firm matches. Clone size appears in some rows only: once, few, many, or a class for an expanded clone.

CDR3aa,CDR3nt,v_gene,j_gene,d_gene,abundance,len
CSVESGDSNYEQYF,TGCAGCGTTGAATCCGGGGACTCTAACTACGAGCAGTACTTC,TRBV29-1,TRBJ2-7,NA,many,14
CASSYSGTGVYEQYF,TGTGCCAGCAGTTACTCAGGGACAGGGGTATACGAGCAGTACTTC,TRBV6-5,TRBJ2-7,TRBD1,few,15
CSVGLNQETQYF,TGCAGCGTGGGACTGAACCAAGAGACCCAGTACTTC,TRBV29-1,TRBJ2-5,NA,few,12
CASSFVLAVYNEQFF,TGTGCCAGCAGTTTCGTACTAGCGGTATACAATGAGCAGTTCTTC,TRBV6-5,TRBJ2-1,TRBD2,many,15
CASSVVAASTDTQYF,TGTGCCAGCAGCGTAGTGGCGGCTAGCACAGATACGCAGTATTTT,TRBV9,TRBJ2-3,NA,many,15
CASSLEGTGSTEAFF,TGTGCCAGCAGCTTAGAGGGGACAGGGAGCACTGAAGCTTTCTTT,TRBV7-9,TRBJ1-1,TRBD1,many,15
CASRYGQVNTEAFF,TGCGCCAGCAGGTACGGACAGGTGAACACTGAAGCTTTCTTT,TRBV5-1,TRBJ1-1,TRBD1,many,14
CASSLGVRGLFYNEQFF,TGTGCCAGCAGCTTAGGGGTTAGGGGGCTCTTTTACAATGAGCAGTTCTTC,TRBV7-2,TRBJ2-1,TRBD1,many,17
CASSLLTASGEQYF,TGTGCCAGCAGTTTACTTACCGCTAGCGGCGAGCAGTACTTC,TRBV28,TRBJ2-7,TRBD2,many,14
CASSLGGGGGLDTQYF,TGCGCCAGCTCGCTTGGGGGAGGCGGGGGGTTAGATACGCAGTATTTT,TRBV4-1,TRBJ2-3,TRBD2,many,16
CASSQTASSNQPQHF,TGTGCCAGCAGCCAGACAGCCTCTAGCAATCAGCCCCAGCATTTT,TRBV7-6,TRBJ1-5,NA,many,15
CAWSVGGSSYEQYF,TGTGCCTGGAGTGTCGGAGGGAGCTCCTACGAGCAGTACTTC,TRBV30,TRBJ2-7,NA,many,14
CASSSDRLSQYF,TGTGCCAGCAGCTCGGACAGGCTCTCCCAGTACTTC,TRBV7-9,TRBJ2-5,TRBD1,many,12
CASSLTPQDTQYF,TGCGCCAGCAGCTTGACCCCACAAGATACGCAGTATTTT,TRBV5-1,TRBJ2-3,NA,few,13
CASSPIHGEQFF,TGTGCCAGCAGCCCAATCCACGGTGAGCAGTTCTTC,TRBV5-6,TRBJ2-1,NA,many,12
CASSSNPGGPEKLFF,TGTGCCAGCAGCTCTAATCCTGGCGGCCCCGAAAAACTGTTTTTT,TRBV5-5,TRBJ1-4,NA,many,15
CASSLTPSTGELFF,TGTGCCAGCAGCTTAACCCCTAGTACCGGGGAGCTGTTTTTT,TRBV7-3,TRBJ2-2,NA,few,14
CSVWDKAQPNYGYTF,TGCAGCGTTTGGGACAAGGCCCAGCCTAACTATGGCTACACCTTC,TRBV29-1,TRBJ1-2,NA,many,15
CASSFLKTGPEAFF,TGTGCCAGCAGCTTCCTTAAGACAGGGCCGGAAGCTTTCTTT,TRBV5-5,TRBJ1-1,TRBD1,many,14
CASRSTSLGYNEQFF,TGTGCCAGCAGATCGACCAGTCTAGGCTACAATGAGCAGTTCTTC,TRBV27,TRBJ2-1,NA,many,15
CASSLYQGGGGANVLTF,TGTGCCAGCAGTTTATACCAGGGAGGAGGTGGGGCCAACGTCCTGACTTTC,TRBV28,TRBJ2-6,NA,NA,17
CATSRGQTATNEKLFF,TGTGCCACCAGCAGAGGTCAGACAGCAACTAATGAAAAACTGTTTTTT,TRBV15,TRBJ1-4,NA,many,16
CASSLRLGLNEQFF,TGTGCCAGCAGCCTCCGACTAGGACTCAATGAGCAGTTCTTC,TRBV5-5,TRBJ2-1,NA,many,14
CASIPLAGWTDTQYF,TGTGCCAGCATCCCACTAGCGGGGTGGACCGATACGCAGTATTTT,TRBV28,TRBJ2-3,TRBD2,many,15
CASSYGGSGSGETQYF,TGTGCCAGCAGCTACGGGGGTAGCGGGAGTGGGGAGACCCAGTACTTC,TRBV7-9,TRBJ2-5,TRBD2,many,16
CASSSAGGSGELFF,TGTGCCAGCAGTTCCGCCGGGGGATCGGGGGAGCTGTTTTTT,TRBV27,TRBJ2-2,NA,many,14
CATSRDPAAYNEQFF,TGCGCCACCAGCAGAGATCCAGCGGCCTACAATGAGCAGTTCTTC,TRBV15,TRBJ2-1,NA,few,15
CASSENPYSNQPQHF,TGTGCCAGCAGTGAAAATCCCTATAGCAATCAGCCCCAGCATTTT,TRBV2,TRBJ1-5,NA,many,15
CASSDQGVSYEQYF,TGTGCCAGCAGTGACCAAGGAGTCTCCTACGAGCAGTACTTC,TRBV25-1,TRBJ2-7,NA,many,14
CASSYAASDTQYF,TGTGCCAGCAGTTACGCGGCCTCAGATACGCAGTATTTT,TRBV6-5,TRBJ2-3,NA,many,13
CASRILAAYNEQFF,TGTGCCAGCAGAATTCTAGCGGCCTACAATGAGCAGTTCTTC,TRBV5-6,TRBJ2-1,TRBD2,many,14
CASSSPYRETYEQYF,TGTGCCAGCAGCTCACCTTACAGGGAAACCTACGAGCAGTACTTC,TRBV7-9,TRBJ2-7,NA,many,15
CASSPQTGVNSPLHF,TGTGCCAGCTCCCCCCAGACAGGTGTGAATTCACCCCTCCACTTT,TRBV18,TRBJ1-6,NA,many,15
CASATGGTGELFF,TGTGCCAGCGCGACCGGGGGGACCGGGGAGCTGTTTTTT,TRBV21-1,TRBJ2-2,NA,many,13
CSVEVGHANTGELFF,TGCAGCGTTGAAGTTGGACACGCGAACACCGGGGAGCTGTTTTTT,TRBV29-1,TRBJ2-2,NA,few,15
CASSGDKAFF,TGTGCCAGCAGCGGGGACAAAGCGTTCTTC,TRBV5-6,TRBJ2-1,NA,many,10
CASSFQGGGSYEQYF,TGTGCCAGCAGCTTCCAGGGGGGAGGTTCCTACGAGCAGTACTTC,TRBV7-2,TRBJ2-7,NA,many,15
CASSLEQANYERYF,TGCGCCAGCAGCTTGGAACAGGCGAACTACGAGCGGTACTTC,TRBV5-1,TRBJ2-7,NA,few,14
CASSLLGTDTQYF,TGTGCCAGCAGCTTACTAGGTACAGATACGCAGTATTTT,TRBV13,TRBJ2-3,NA,many,13
CASSQDLRGPQHF,TGTGCCAGCAGCCAAGATCTGCGGGGGCCCCAGCATTTT,TRBV4-2,TRBJ1-5,NA,many,13
CASSLDGSGYQETQYF,TGCGCCAGCAGCTTGGATGGCAGCGGGTACCAAGAGACCCAGTACTTC,TRBV5-1,TRBJ2-5,NA,many,16
CASSPDRYRETQYF,TGTGCCAGCAGCCCCGACAGGTACAGGGAGACCCAGTACTTC,TRBV7-2,TRBJ2-5,NA,many,14
CASSPWTGSNYGYTF,TGTGCCAGCAGTCCGTGGACAGGGAGTAACTATGGCTACACCTTC,TRBV2,TRBJ1-2,TRBD1,many,15
CASSGRDRVYEQYF,TGTGCCAGCAGTGGCCGGGACAGGGTCTACGAGCAGTACTTC,TRBV2,TRBJ2-7,TRBD1,many,14
CATQNRGGLGDTDTQYF,TGCGCCACCCAGAACCGGGGGGGCCTGGGGGACACAGATACGCAGTATTTT,TRBV4-1,TRBJ2-3,TRBD2,many,17
CASRREESSYEQYF,TGTGCCAGCAGACGGGAAGAGAGCTCCTACGAGCAGTACTTC,TRBV28,TRBJ2-7,NA,many,14
CASSQEGLAGGTQYF,TGTGCCAGCAGCCAAGAAGGACTAGCGGGAGGTACGCAGTATTTT,TRBV4-2,TRBJ2-3,TRBD2,many,15
CASSIPQGVNTGELFF,TGTGCCAGTAGTATTCCCCAGGGGGTGAACACCGGGGAGCTGTTTTTT,TRBV19,TRBJ2-2,TRBD1,many,16
CASSLGQGYQPQHF,TGTGCCAGCAGTTTAGGACAGGGGTATCAGCCCCAGCATTTT,TRBV28,TRBJ1-5,TRBD1,many,14
CASSPLAGGEEQFF,TGCGCCAGCAGCCCTTTGGCGGGGGGGGAAGAGCAGTTCTTC,TRBV5-1,TRBJ2-1,TRBD2,few,14